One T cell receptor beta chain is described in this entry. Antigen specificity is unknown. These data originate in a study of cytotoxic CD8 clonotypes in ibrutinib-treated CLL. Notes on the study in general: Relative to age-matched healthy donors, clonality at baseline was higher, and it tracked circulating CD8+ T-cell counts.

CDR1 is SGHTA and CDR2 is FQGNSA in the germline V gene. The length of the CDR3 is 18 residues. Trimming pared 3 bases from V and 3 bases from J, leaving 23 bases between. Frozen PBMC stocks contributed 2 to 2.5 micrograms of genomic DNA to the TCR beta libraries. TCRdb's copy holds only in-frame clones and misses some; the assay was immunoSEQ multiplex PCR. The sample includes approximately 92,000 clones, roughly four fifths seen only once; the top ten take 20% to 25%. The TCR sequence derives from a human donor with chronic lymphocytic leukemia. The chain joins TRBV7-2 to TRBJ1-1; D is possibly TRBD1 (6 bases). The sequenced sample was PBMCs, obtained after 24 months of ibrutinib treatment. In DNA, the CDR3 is TGTGCCAGCAGCTTCAAGACAGGCCCACCACGGAGAGACACTGAAGCTTTCTTT. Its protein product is CASSFKTGPPRRDTEAFF.